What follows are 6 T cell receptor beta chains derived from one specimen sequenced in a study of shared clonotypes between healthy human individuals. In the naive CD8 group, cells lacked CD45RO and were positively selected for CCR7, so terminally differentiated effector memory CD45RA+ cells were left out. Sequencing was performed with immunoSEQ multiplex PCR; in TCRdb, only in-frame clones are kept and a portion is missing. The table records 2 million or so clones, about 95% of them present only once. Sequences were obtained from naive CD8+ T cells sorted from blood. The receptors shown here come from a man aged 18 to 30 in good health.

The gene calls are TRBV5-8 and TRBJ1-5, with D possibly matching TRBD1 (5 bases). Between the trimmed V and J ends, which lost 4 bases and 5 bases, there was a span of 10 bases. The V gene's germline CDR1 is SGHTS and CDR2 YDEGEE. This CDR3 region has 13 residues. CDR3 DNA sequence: TGTGCCAGCAGCCCCTGGGACTATCAGCCCCAGCATTTT. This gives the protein CASSPWDYQPQHF.

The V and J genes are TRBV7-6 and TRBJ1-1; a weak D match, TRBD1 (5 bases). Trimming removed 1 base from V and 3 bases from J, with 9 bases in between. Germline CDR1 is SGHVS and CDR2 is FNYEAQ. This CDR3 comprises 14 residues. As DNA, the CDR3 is TGTGCCAGCAGCTTAGTCATAGGGGACACTGAAGCTTTCTTT. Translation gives CASSLVIGDTEAFF.

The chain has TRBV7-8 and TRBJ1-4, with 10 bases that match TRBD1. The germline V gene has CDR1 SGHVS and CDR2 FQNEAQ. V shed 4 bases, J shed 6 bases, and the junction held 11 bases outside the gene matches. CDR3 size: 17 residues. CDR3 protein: CASSSDRGEPEDEKLFF. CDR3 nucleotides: TGTGCCAGCAGCTCGGACAGGGGGGAACCAGAGGATGAAAAACTGTTTTTT.

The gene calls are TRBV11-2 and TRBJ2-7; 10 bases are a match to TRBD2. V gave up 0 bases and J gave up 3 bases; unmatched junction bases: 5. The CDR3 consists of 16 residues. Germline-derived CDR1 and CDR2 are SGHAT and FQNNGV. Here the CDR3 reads CASSLEYGLAVYEQYF. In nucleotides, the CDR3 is TGTGCCAGCAGCTTAGAGTATGGACTAGCGGTCTACGAGCAGTACTTC.

CDR3 nucleotide sequence: TGCAGCGTTGAAGGCATTACCTACGAGCAGTACTTC. As protein: CSVEGITYEQYF. The chain joins TRBV29-1 to TRBJ2-7; no definite D call. Trimming cost V 1 base and J 2 bases, with 6 bases left between them. Germline V gene sequence: CDR1 SQVTM, CDR2 ANQGSEA. The CDR3 totals 12 residues.

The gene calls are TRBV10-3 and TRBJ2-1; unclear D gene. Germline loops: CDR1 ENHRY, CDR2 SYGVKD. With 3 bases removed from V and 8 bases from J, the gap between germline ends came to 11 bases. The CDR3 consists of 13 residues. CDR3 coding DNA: TGTGCCATCAGTGATGATGAGTTGCATGAGCAGTTCTTC. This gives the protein CAISDDELHEQFF.